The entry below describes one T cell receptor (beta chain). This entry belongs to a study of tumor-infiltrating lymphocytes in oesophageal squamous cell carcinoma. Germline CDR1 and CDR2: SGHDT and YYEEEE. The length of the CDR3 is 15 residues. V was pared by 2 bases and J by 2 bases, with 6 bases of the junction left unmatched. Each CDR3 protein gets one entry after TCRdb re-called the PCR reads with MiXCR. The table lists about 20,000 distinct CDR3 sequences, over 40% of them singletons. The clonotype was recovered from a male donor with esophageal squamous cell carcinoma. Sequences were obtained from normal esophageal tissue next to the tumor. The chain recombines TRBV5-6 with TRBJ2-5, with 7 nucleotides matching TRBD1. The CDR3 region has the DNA TGTGCCAGCAGCTTCCCGGACAGGAGACAAGAGACCCAGTACTTC. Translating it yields CASSFPDRRQETQYF.